This T cell receptor beta chain was observed in a study of blood T cell repertoires in COVID-19. Study details: Spain, Italy and the United States supplied samples that represented acute and convalescent COVID-19.

Only in-frame clones appear in the TCRdb table, and some are missing; sequencing was by immunoSEQ multiplex PCR. Seen here are 25,000 to 35,000 clones, approximately 92% observed once, and the top ten hold roughly 15%. The germline V and J ends were trimmed by 4 bases and 3 bases, with 14 bases remaining between them. The CDR3 covers 15 residues. Germline V lookup: CDR1 SGHRS, CDR2 YFSETQ. The chain recombines TRBV5-1 with TRBJ1-5, with D perhaps matching TRBD1 (5 bases). This sequence was found in an elderly man with acute or convalescent COVID-19. The sample comprised peripheral blood. As DNA, the CDR3 is TGCGCCAGCAGCACCACGGGGGGGATCAATCAGCCCCAGCATTTT. Translated: CASSTTGGINQPQHF.